This is a list of T cell receptor beta chains from one sample in a study of cytomegalovirus exposure and HLA in healthy donors. The protocol was immunoSEQ multiplex PCR, while the TCRdb copy is restricted to in-frame clones and leaves out a portion. Among around 100,000 clones listed, around 76% were seen once. Sequenced material: PBMCs. The receptors were gathered from a woman aged 55-70 years in good health and CMV-seropositive. Both conserved end residues are part of each CDR3.

cdr3_length j_call v_call cdr3_aa
13 TRBJ1-4 TRBV28 CASSLINAEKLFF
15 TRBJ2-7 TRBV11-2 CASSLEDRGFYEQYF
21 TRBJ2-1 TRBV4-2 CASSRAPSTSGRGSSYNEQFF
19 TRBJ1-3 TRBV7-6 CASSLTGQGARNIGNTIYF
17 TRBJ2-5 TRBV11-2 CASSLMTGAGYQETQYF
12 TRBJ1-2 TRBV29-1 CSVEIPDYGYTF
15 TRBJ1-1 TRBV6-5 CASSYSGTVNTEAFF
18 TRBJ2-4 TRBV28 CASSLLTGGRGTRDIQYF
14 TRBJ1-6 TRBV10-3 CAIRETGVNSPLHF
14 TRBJ1-3 TRBV7-9 CASSAQDSGNTIYF
16 TRBJ2-5 TRBV7-9 CASSLAFGGSGETQYF